This T cell receptor (beta chain) was recovered during a study of human T cells and chemical hapten exposure. Study as a whole: Across samples, TCR yields varied, mostly owing to small differences in pooled library volumes.

The study, taken as a whole, reports: After DPC sensitization, TCRs above 1 in 1000 frequency showed no change.

How the authors handled the data: Across samples, TCR counts had a median of about 88,000 and ranged from about 23,224 to 700,000. MiXCR, run by TCRdb on the 5' RACE reads, gives a single entry per CDR3 protein. The V and J calls and clone size come from TCRdb's table, not from the authors' own analysis. The sample contains approximately 150,000 distinct CDR3 sequences, about 4% of which appear only once. This clonotype has a count of ten or more. Its antigen is as yet unknown. Blood, whole and unfractionated, served as the source for total RNA extraction. The CDR3 length is 16 residues. V dropped 5 bases and J dropped 5; count of bases not matched to a gene: 12. CDR1 and CDR2 from the germline V gene are SGHAT and FQNNGV.

This TCR was sampled from a female donor in good health. V and J are TRBV11-2 and TRBJ2-4; 7 nucleotides match TRBD2. The CDR3 DNA is TGTGCCAGCAGCAGGGGAGGCGGGGGAACTGAAAACATTCAGTACTTC. Translating it yields CASSRGGGGTENIQYF.